The entry below describes one T cell receptor beta chain. The data derive from a study of technical replicates of blood from a handful of donors. The CDR3 has 15 residues. The germline CDR1 and CDR2 sequences are SGHRS and YFSETQ. V lost 5 bases, J lost 3 bases, and 18 bases lay in between. The protocol was immunoSEQ multiplex PCR, while the TCRdb copy is restricted to in-frame clones and leaves out a portion. The sample consists of 80,000 to 95,000 clones, nearly 95% of them appearing once. The chain joins TRBV5-1 to TRBJ2-7; perhaps TRBD2 as D (5 bases). Material: T cells isolated from PBMCs. This receptor was obtained from a human donor in good health. The CDR3 is CASSYGPGRDYEQYF. The CDR3 DNA sequence: TGCGCCAGCAGTTATGGTCCGGGAAGGGACTACGAGCAGTACTTC.